This is a list of T cell receptor beta chains from one sample in a study of shared clonotypes between healthy human individuals. This table comes from immunoSEQ multiplex PCR, and its TCRdb copy is limited to in-frame clones, with some not included. Here the sample spans over a million clones, around 78% being singletons. The specimen sequenced was memory CD4+ T cells from PBMCs. The source is a young man in good health. Some clones in this sample may be carry-over from other donors' samples. CDR3s include the opening cysteine and the closing phenylalanine or tryptophan. The D gene is left open where the match is weak. Only part of the rows carry a size: once, few, many, or a class if the clone is expanded.

clone size: NA
J gene: TRBJ2-7
D gene: NA
V gene: TRBV19
CDR3 protein: CASSRGPVHEQYF
CDR3 DNA: TGTGCCAGTAGTAGGGGTCCGGTCCACGAGCAGTACTTC

clone size: NA
J gene: TRBJ2-7
D gene: TRBD1
V gene: TRBV27
CDR3 protein: CASSSGQLLAYEQYF
CDR3 DNA: TGTGCCAGCAGTTCGGGACAGCTTCTCGCCTACGAGCAGTACTTC

clone size: NA
J gene: TRBJ2-1
D gene: TRBD2
V gene: TRBV7-6
CDR3 protein: CASSPNSGTSGRAPYNEQFF
CDR3 DNA: TGTGCCAGCAGCCCAAACTCCGGGACTAGCGGGAGGGCCCCCTACAATGAGCAGTTCTTC

clone size: few
J gene: TRBJ1-2
D gene: NA
V gene: TRBV28
CDR3 protein: CASSLTVGGDGYTF
CDR3 DNA: TGTGCCAGCAGTTTAACAGTAGGAGGAGACGGCTACACCTTC

clone size: few
J gene: TRBJ1-1
D gene: NA
V gene: TRBV2
CDR3 protein: CASSASGIEAFF
CDR3 DNA: TGTGCCAGCAGTGCGTCGGGAATTGAAGCTTTCTTT

clone size: once
J gene: TRBJ1-1
D gene: NA
V gene: TRBV28
CDR3 protein: CASIESLVHTEAFF
CDR3 DNA: TGTGCCAGCATCGAATCATTGGTGCACACTGAAGCTTTCTTT

clone size: NA
J gene: TRBJ1-5
D gene: NA
V gene: TRBV30
CDR3 protein: CAWSVPGAQPQHF
CDR3 DNA: TGTGCCTGGAGTGTACCGGGGGCTCAGCCCCAGCATTTT

clone size: NA
J gene: TRBJ1-5
D gene: NA
V gene: TRBV30
CDR3 protein: CAWNPDTNQPQHF
CDR3 DNA: TGTGCCTGGAACCCGGACACCAATCAGCCCCAGCATTTT

clone size: NA
J gene: TRBJ1-2
D gene: NA
V gene: TRBV19
CDR3 protein: CASKAFGGYTF
CDR3 DNA: TGTGCCAGTAAGGCGTTCGGGGGCTACACCTTC

clone size: NA
J gene: TRBJ2-6
D gene: NA
V gene: TRBV6-1
CDR3 protein: CATLRAGANVLTF
CDR3 DNA: TGTGCCACGCTCAGGGCTGGGGCCAACGTCCTGACTTTC

clone size: NA
J gene: TRBJ1-5
D gene: NA
V gene: TRBV28
CDR3 protein: CASSSPERGNQPQHF
CDR3 DNA: TGTGCCAGCAGTTCCCCAGAGAGGGGCAATCAGCCCCAGCATTTT

clone size: NA
J gene: TRBJ2-3
D gene: TRBD2
V gene: TRBV29-1
CDR3 protein: CSAPGGDTQYF
CDR3 DNA: TGCAGCGCCCCGGGGGGAGATACGCAGTATTTT

clone size: NA
J gene: TRBJ1-1
D gene: NA
V gene: TRBV28
CDR3 protein: CASSLHSGGGWTEAFF
CDR3 DNA: TGTGCCAGCAGTCTTCATTCGGGGGGAGGGTGGACTGAAGCTTTCTTT

clone size: NA
J gene: TRBJ2-7
D gene: TRBD2
V gene: TRBV9
CDR3 protein: CASSVASGNYEQYF
CDR3 DNA: TGTGCCAGCAGCGTAGCTAGCGGGAACTACGAGCAGTACTTC

clone size: NA
J gene: TRBJ1-1
D gene: NA
V gene: TRBV7-7
CDR3 protein: CASSLARGTEAFF
CDR3 DNA: TGTGCCAGCAGCTTAGCACGGGGGACTGAAGCTTTCTTT

clone size: NA
J gene: TRBJ2-7
D gene: NA
V gene: TRBV6-5
CDR3 protein: CASGRESGYEQYF
CDR3 DNA: TGTGCCAGCGGACGCGAATCGGGTTACGAGCAGTACTTC

clone size: NA
J gene: TRBJ2-4
D gene: TRBD1
V gene: TRBV15
CDR3 protein: CATSRSQGESGKNIQYF
CDR3 DNA: TGTGCCACCAGCAGATCTCAGGGGGAGAGTGGCAAAAACATTCAGTACTTC

clone size: NA
J gene: TRBJ2-6
D gene: TRBD2
V gene: TRBV28
CDR3 protein: CASSSGLAGLGGANVLTF
CDR3 DNA: TGTGCCAGCAGTTCCGGACTAGCGGGTCTGGGAGGGGCCAACGTCCTGACTTTC